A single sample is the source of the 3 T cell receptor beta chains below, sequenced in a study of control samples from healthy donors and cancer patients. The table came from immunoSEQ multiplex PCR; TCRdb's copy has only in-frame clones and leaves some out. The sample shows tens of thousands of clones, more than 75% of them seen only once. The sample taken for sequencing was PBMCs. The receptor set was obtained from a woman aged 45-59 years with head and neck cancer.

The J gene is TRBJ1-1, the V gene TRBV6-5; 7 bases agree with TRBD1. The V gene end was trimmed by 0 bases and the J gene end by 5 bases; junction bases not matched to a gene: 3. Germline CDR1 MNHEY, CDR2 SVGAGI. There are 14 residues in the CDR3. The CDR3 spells CASSYSLQGTEAFF. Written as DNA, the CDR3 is TGTGCCAGCAGTTACTCACTACAGGGGACTGAAGCTTTCTTT.

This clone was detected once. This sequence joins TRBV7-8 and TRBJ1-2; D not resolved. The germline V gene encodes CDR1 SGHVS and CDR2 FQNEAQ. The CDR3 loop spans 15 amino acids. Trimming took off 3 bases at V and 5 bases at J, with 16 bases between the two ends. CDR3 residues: CASSFRPGIGYGYTF. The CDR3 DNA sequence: TGTGCCAGCAGCTTTCGTCCCGGGATAGGATATGGCTACACCTTC.

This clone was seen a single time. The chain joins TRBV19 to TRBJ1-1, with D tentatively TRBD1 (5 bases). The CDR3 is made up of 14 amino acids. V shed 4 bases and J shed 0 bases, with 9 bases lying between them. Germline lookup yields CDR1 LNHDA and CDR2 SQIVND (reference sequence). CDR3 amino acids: CASSNRPMNTEAFF. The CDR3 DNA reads TGTGCCAGTAGTAACAGGCCGATGAACACTGAAGCTTTCTTT.